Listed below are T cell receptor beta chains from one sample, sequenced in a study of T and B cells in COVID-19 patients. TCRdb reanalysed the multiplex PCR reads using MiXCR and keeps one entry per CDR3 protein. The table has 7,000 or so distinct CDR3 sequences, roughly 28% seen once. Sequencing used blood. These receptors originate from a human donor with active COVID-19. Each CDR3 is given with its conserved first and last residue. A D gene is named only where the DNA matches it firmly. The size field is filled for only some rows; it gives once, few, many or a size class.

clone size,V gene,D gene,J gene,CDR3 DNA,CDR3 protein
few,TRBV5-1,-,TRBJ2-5,TGCGCCAGCAGCTTCGGGCAGCAAGAGACCCAGTACTTC,CASSFGQQETQYF
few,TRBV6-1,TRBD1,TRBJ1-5,TGTGCCAGCAGTGGGCAGGGGGCGATCAATCAGCCCCAGCATTTT,CASSGQGAINQPQHF
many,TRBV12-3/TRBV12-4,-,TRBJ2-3,TGTGCCAGCAGTTTCGGAGAGCCCTCGCAGTATTTT,CASSFGEPSQYF
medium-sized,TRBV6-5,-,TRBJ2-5,TGTGCCAGCAGTTACGGCCCGACCGCTGAGACCCAGTACTTC,CASSYGPTAETQYF
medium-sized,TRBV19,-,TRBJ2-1,TGTGCCAGTAGTTTTAGGACTGCCTCAGGGGAGCAGTTCTTC,CASSFRTASGEQFF
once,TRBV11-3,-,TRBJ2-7,TGTGCCAGCAGCTTGGCCGGGGGTCACCACGAGCAGTACTTC,CASSLAGGHHEQYF
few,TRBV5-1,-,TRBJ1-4,TGCGCCAGCAGCATTCGGTTCAATGAAAAACTGTTTTTT,CASSIRFNEKLFF
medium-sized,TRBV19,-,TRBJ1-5,TGTGCCAGTAGTCCCGGGTGGGATAGCAATCAGCCCCAGCATTTT,CASSPGWDSNQPQHF
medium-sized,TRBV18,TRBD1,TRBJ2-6,TGTGCCAGCTCACAGACGAGGACAGGGGCTGGGGCCAACGTCCTGACTTTC,CASSQTRTGAGANVLTF
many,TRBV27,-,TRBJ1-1,TGTGCCAGCAGTGTCGACAGGAGCATGAACACTGAAGCTTTCTTT,CASSVDRSMNTEAFF
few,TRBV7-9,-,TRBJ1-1,TGTGCCAGCAGCCCTATGGGGACCGAGGGTGAAGCTTTCTTT,CASSPMGTEGEAFF
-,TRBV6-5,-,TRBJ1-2,TGTGCCAGCAGTTACAAGGCTTCTAACTATGGCTACACCTTC,CASSYKASNYGYTF
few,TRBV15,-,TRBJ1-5,TGTGCCACCAGCAGAGAGACTGGGGGGAGCAATCAGCCCCAGCATTTT,CATSRETGGSNQPQHF
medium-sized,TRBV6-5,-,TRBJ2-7,TGTGCCAGCAGTTACAGGCGGTCGTACGAGCAGTACTTC,CASSYRRSYEQYF
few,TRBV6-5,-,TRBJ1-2,TGTGCCAGCAAATTTACTTGGTCGGGGGATTATGGCTACACCTTC,CASKFTWSGDYGYTF
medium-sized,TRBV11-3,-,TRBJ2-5,TGTGCCAGCAGCTTAGCCCGGGGAGAGACCCAGTACTTC,CASSLARGETQYF
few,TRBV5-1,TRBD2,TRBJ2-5,TGCGCCAGCAGCATCCGGACTAGCAGAGAGACCCAGTACTTC,CASSIRTSRETQYF
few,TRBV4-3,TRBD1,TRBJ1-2,TGCGCCAGCAGCCAAGATACGGGGAGGGGGCTCTATGGCTACACCTTC,CASSQDTGRGLYGYTF
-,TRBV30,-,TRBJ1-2,TGTGCCTGGAGTGCCAGACAGTACTATGGCTACACCTTC,CAWSARQYYGYTF
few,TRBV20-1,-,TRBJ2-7,TGCAGTGCACCAGACATACCTGGGAACGAGCAGTACTTC,CSAPDIPGNEQYF
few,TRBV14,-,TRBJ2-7,TGTGCCAGCAGCCGTTATGGTTTTACCTACGAGCAGTACTTC,CASSRYGFTYEQYF
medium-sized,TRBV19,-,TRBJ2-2,TGTGCCAGTAGGGAGGAGAACACCGGGGAGCTGTTTTTT,CASREENTGELFF
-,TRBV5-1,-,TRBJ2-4,TGCGCCAGCAGCTTGGCCAAGGGGGGGTTTCAGTACTTC,CASSLAKGGFQYF
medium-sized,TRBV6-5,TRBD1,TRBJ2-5,TGTGCCAGCAGTTACTCGGACAGGGGGCGAGAGACCCAGTACTTC,CASSYSDRGRETQYF
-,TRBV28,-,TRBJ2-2,TGTGCCAGCAGTTTCCGGACAAATTGGGCCACCGGGGAGCTGTTTTTT,CASSFRTNWATGELFF
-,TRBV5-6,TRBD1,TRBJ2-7,TGTGCCAGCACCACCGGGACAGGTCCCAACGAGCAGTACTTC,CASTTGTGPNEQYF
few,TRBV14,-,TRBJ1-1,TGTGCCAGCAGCCAAGTGGGGGGATTCGCTGAAGCTTTCTTT,CASSQVGGFAEAFF
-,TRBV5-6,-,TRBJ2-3,TGTGCCAGCAACCCGGTGGGTAACCCAGATACGCAGTATTTT,CASNPVGNPDTQYF
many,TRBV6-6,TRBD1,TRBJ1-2,TGTGCCAGCAGTCAGGGGGCGGAGGGCTATGGCTACACCTTC,CASSQGAEGYGYTF
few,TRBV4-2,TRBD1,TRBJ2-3,TGTGCCAGCAGCCAGGGTACCACAGGGGGCACAGATACGCAGTATTTT,CASSQGTTGGTDTQYF
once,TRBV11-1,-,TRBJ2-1,TGCGCCAGCGGCCTCACCCCCGGGACGGTCGAGTTTGAGCAGTTCTTC,CASGLTPGTVEFEQFF
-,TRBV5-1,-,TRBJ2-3,TGCGCCAGCAGCTTGGGGGGGGGGCCTTCTTCAGATACGCAGTATTTT,CASSLGGGPSSDTQYF
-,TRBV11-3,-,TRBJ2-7,TGTGCCAGCAGCCGATCGGCAGGGGACCTCTACGAGCAGTACTTC,CASSRSAGDLYEQYF
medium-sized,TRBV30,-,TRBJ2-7,TGTGCCTGGAGGTGGGGGGGCTACTACGAGCAGTACTTC,CAWRWGGYYEQYF
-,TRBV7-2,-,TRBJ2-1,TGTGCCAGCAGCCCCACTAGAGACGACTACAATGAGCAGTTCTTC,CASSPTRDDYNEQFF
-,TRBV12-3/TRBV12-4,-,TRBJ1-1,TGTGCCAGCAGTTTCAGCGAGGTCACTGAAGCTTTCTTT,CASSFSEVTEAFF
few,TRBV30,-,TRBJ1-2,TGTGCCTGGAAGTCCTATGGCTACACCTTC,CAWKSYGYTF
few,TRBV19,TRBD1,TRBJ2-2,TGTGCCAGTAGCCCAGGGACAGGGGGCACCGGGGAGCTGTTTTTT,CASSPGTGGTGELFF
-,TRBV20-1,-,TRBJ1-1,TGCAGTGCACCCAGTCACGGGGAGAACACTGAAGCTTTCTTT,CSAPSHGENTEAFF
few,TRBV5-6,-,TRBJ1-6,TGTGCCAGCAGCTTCTCTAGTTCACCCCTCCACTTT,CASSFSSSPLHF
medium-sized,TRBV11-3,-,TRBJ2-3,TGTGCCAGCAGCTTATACGGGGGCCCGACAGATACGCAGTATTTT,CASSLYGGPTDTQYF
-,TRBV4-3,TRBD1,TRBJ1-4,TGCGCCAGCAGCCAAGATTTGAACAGGGGAAATGAAAAACTGTTTTTT,CASSQDLNRGNEKLFF
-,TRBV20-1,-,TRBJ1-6,TGCAGTGCTAGCGGGGGGGAGCCCCTCCACTTT,CSASGGEPLHF
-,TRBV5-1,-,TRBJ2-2,TGCGCCAGCAGCCCTGGCCAGGAAAAGAACACCGGGGAGCTGTTTTTT,CASSPGQEKNTGELFF
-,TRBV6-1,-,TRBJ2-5,TGTGCCAGCAGTGAACGGGGAGCCCAAGAGACCCAGTACTTC,CASSERGAQETQYF
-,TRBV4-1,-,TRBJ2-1,TGCGCCAGCAGCCAAGATAGAGACTCGACAAACTTGGCGCAGTTCTTC,CASSQDRDSTNLAQFF
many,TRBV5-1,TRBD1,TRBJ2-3,TGCGCCAGCAGCCTCAGGGGGCGGATGAACACAGATACGCAGTATTTT,CASSLRGRMNTDTQYF
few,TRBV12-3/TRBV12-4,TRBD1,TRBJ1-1,TGTGCCAACGCAGACAGGGGAGTGCGCGACACTGAAGCTTTCTTT,CANADRGVRDTEAFF
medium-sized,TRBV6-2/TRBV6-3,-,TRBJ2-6,TGTGCCAGCAGGCCATTAGGGGGCTCTGGGGCCAACGTCCTGACTTTC,CASRPLGGSGANVLTF
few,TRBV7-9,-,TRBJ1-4,TGTGCCAGCAGCCCCCCCGGGGCAACTAATGAAAAACTGTTTTTT,CASSPPGATNEKLFF
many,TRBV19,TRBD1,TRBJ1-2,TGTGCCAGTCGCGACAGGGCTAACTATGGCTACACCTTC,CASRDRANYGYTF
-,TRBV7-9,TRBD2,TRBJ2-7,TGTGCCAGCAGCTTGACTAGCGGGCTGTACGAGCAGTACTTC,CASSLTSGLYEQYF
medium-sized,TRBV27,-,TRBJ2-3,TGTGCCAGCAGTTTATTTGTATACTCCCGCGATACGCAGTATTTT,CASSLFVYSRDTQYF